The T cell receptor beta chain described here comes from a study of blood T cell repertoires in COVID-19. Study details: Spain, Italy and the United States supplied samples that represented acute and convalescent COVID-19. PBMCs, B-cell-depleted T cells, or T cells provided the cDNA or gDNA that made up the material.

Per the original methods: Estimation of nucleated cell counts was performed using reference gene primer amplification. TCRdb's copy holds only in-frame clones and misses some; the assay was immunoSEQ multiplex PCR. The D gene and trimming were derived from the DNA, and the V and J assignments and clone size from that table. The sample has about 33,000 clones, 88% seen once. CDR1 is MNHNS and CDR2 is SASEGT in the germline V gene. The CDR3 sequence is 16 residues long. V lost 4 bases, J lost 11 bases, and 19 bases stayed unmatched. The chain recombines TRBV6-1 with TRBJ1-1; 7 nucleotides match TRBD1. Sequencing was performed on peripheral blood. This sequence was found in a human donor in a cohort sampled during active COVID-19. CDR3 in amino acids: CASSAPFPGQTSAAFF. The CDR3 DNA reads TGTGCCAGCAGTGCCCCCTTTCCGGGACAGACGTCGGCGGCTTTCTTT.